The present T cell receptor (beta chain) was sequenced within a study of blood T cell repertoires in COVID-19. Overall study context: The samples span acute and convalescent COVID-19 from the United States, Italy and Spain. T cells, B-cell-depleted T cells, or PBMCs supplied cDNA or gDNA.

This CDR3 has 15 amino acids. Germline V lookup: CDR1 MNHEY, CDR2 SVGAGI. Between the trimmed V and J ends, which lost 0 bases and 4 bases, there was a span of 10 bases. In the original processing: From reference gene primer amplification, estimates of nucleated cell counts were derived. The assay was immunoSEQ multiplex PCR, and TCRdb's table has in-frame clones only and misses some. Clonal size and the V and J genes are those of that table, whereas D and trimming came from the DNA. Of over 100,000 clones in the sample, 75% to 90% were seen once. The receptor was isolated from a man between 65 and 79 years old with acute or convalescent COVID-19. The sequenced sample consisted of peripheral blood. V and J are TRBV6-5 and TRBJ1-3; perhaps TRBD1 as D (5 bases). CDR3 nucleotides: TGTGCCAGCAGTTACTCTCGGCAGGGAGGAAACACCATATATTTT. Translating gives CASSYSRQGGNTIYF.